This T cell receptor beta chain derives from a study of blood T cell repertoires in COVID-19 (dated by TCRdb to 2019 to 2021). Some background on the complete study: Collaborator samples came from the United States, Italy and Spain and covered acute and convalescent phases of COVID-19. Where available, HLA class I and class II types were taken from metadata supplied by the sample provider and were not determined by assay-based typing. Deeply sampled blood TCRbeta repertoires from subjects exposed to, actively infected with, or recovered from COVID-19 were included in the dataset. The repertoires were released in a freely available public database meant as a resource for research on the immune response to SARS-CoV-2. Nearly every sample came with metadata listing a de-identified subject ID, COVID-19 status, age in years and sex. The prospective study material was composed of cDNA or gDNA derived from T cells, B-cell-depleted T cells, or PBMCs. Samples were obtained from the ongoing ImmuneRACE study (first 160 participants) and from some 1,200 subjects provided by 6 global collaborators.

TCRbeta CDR3 regions were amplified from genomic DNA by means of the immunoSEQ Assay, a bias-controlled multiplex PCR. As for how the authors treated the data: Within the assay, amplification of reference gene primers was used to estimate how many nucleated cells each sample contained. Sequence reads were collapsed and filtered to measure the absolute abundance of every unique TCRbeta CDR3 rearrangement. For each sample, productive Simpson clonality was calculated by taking the square root of Simpson's diversity index across productive rearrangements. This immuneACCESS table, as held by TCRdb, lists in-frame sequences with V and J called but not all clones. Of the missing ones, under half trace to an unresolved V gene in checked studies; the others have no known cause. Clone size and the V and J calls come from that table; the DNA yielded D and trimming. This sample gives 45,000 to 50,000 clones in total; roughly four fifths of them show up just once. 6.5% to 9% of the sample is in the top ten clones.

The collaborating institutions used their own protocols to collect whole blood in K2EDTA tubes. For TCRbeta analysis, collaborators shipped samples in one of three forms: frozen whole blood, isolated PBMCs, or DNA extracted from either of those sample types. Germline trimming amounts to 0 bases on V and 7 bases on J, with 4 as the count of junction bases outside the gene matches. The germline V gene (reference sequence) supplies CDR1 SEHNR and CDR2 FQNEAQ. Inclusive of the bounding cysteine and phenylalanine, the CDR3 is 15 residues long. The retained sequence is limited to the CDR3, 45 bases, with the frame set at the first base. Points on this clone: Its antigen is currently not known. It has no much larger one-base neighbor in the sample; base qualities were not kept.

Study-wide findings and limitations: The quantity of clinical and demographic metadata differed by source and by participant and was supplied without curation.

The TCR sequence derives from a man aged 55 to 70 with active COVID-19. Sequencing was carried out using peripheral blood. Recombination linked TRBV7-9 to TRBJ2-1; 9 middle bases align to TRBD1. The CDR3 protein sequence reads: CASSLAGTGRNEQFF. In nucleotide form, the sequence is TGTGCCAGCAGCTTAGCGGGGACAGGGCGGAATGAGCAGTTCTTC.